This T cell receptor (beta chain) was observed in a study of blood T cells in healthy people across ages. For the second PCR, which ran for 7 to 11 cycles, a sample-barcoded 5' primer and a J-beta primer mix were used. TCRdb re-analysed the 5' RACE reads in MiXCR, keeping a single row per CDR3 protein. The table records 800,000 to 1,300,000 distinct CDR3 sequences, approximately 26% of them present only once. To note about this clonotype: Its specificity is not known.

Between the trimmed V and J ends, which lost 3 bases and 2 bases, there was a span of 10 bases. The germline gives CDR1 SEHNR, CDR2 FQNEAQ (reference sequence). The CDR3 length is 14 residues. Points from the study as a whole: Naive CD4+ cell counts and diversity both ran higher in long-lived than in aged donors. Per-million-T-cell TCR beta diversity fell roughly linearly with age.

The data also belong to a second study, concerning T cells of mothers and their children. That study reports: All RNA that had been extracted was used for cDNA synthesis at about 1.5 ug per 15 ul. Mothers gave over 8 million TCR beta CDR3 reads each, and children several million each.

Sequencing was carried out using blood. The chain has TRBV7-9 and TRBJ1-2; D is unresolved. This TCR was recovered from a girl aged 2-15 years in good health. The CDR3 sequence is CASSLDSMNYGYTF. The CDR3 DNA reads TGTGCCAGCAGCTTGGATTCAATGAACTATGGCTACACCTTC.